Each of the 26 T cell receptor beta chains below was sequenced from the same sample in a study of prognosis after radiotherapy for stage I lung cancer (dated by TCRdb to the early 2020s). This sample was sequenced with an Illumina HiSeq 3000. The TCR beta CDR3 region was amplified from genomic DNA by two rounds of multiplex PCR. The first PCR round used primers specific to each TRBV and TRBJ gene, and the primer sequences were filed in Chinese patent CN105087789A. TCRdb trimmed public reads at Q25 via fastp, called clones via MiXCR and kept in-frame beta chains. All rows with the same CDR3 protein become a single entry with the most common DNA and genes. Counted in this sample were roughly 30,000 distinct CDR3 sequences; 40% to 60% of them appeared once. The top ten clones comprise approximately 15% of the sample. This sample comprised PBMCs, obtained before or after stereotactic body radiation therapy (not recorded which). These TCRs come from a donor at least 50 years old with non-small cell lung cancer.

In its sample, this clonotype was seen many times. In nucleotides, the CDR3 is TGTGCCAGCAACCGGGGCGGGCCGATCTCAAATGAGCAGTTCTTC. This codes for CASNRGGPISNEQFF. The V and J genes are TRBV7-9 and TRBJ2-1; D is possibly TRBD1 or TRBD2 (5 bases each). V lost 7 bases, J lost 7 bases, and 20 bases lay in between. CDR3 length: 15 amino acids. Germline V lookup: CDR1 SEHNR, CDR2 FQNEAQ (reference sequence).

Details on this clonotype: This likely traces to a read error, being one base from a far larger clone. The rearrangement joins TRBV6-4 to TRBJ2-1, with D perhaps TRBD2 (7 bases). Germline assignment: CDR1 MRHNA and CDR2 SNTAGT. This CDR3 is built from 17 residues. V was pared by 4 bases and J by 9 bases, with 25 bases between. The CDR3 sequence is CASSAPLWGPGGVEQFF. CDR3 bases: TGTGCCAGCAGTGCACCACTATGGGGGCCGGGGGGTGTTGAGCAGTTCTTC.

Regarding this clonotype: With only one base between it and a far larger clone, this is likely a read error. The CDR3 region is CASITPGGDYGYTF. The DNA for the CDR3 is TGTGCCAGCATTACTCCAGGGGGAGACTATGGCTACACCTTC. The rearrangement uses TRBV6-5 and TRBJ1-2, with 7 positions matching TRBD1. Trimming cost V 7 bases and J 3 bases; bases outside gene matches: 8. The length of the CDR3 is 14 residues. Germline V CDR1 and CDR2: MNHEY, SVGAGI.

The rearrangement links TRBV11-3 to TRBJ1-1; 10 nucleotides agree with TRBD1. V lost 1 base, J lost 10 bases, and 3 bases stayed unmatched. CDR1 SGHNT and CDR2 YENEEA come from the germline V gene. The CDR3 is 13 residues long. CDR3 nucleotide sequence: TGTGCCAGCAGCTTAGGGGACAGGGGTGGAGCTTTCTTT. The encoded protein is CASSLGDRGGAFF.

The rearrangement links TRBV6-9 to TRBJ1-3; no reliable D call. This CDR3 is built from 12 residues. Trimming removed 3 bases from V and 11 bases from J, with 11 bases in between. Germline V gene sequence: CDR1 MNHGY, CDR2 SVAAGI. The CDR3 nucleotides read TGTGCCAGCAGTTACGATGGAGCGGCCATATATTTT. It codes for CASSYDGAAIYF.

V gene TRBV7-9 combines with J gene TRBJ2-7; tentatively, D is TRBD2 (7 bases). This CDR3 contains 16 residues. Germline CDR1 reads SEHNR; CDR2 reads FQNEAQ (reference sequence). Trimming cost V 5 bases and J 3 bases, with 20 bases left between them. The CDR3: CASSPPEQGGDYEQYF. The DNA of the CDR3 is TGTGCCAGCAGCCCGCCCGAACAAGGGGGGGACTACGAGCAGTACTTC.

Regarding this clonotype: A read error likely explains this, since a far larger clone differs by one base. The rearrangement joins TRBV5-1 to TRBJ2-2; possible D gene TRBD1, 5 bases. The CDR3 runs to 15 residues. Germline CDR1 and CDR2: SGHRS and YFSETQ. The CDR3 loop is CASSSIQGSTVELFF. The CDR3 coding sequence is TGTGCCAGCAGCTCAATTCAGGGATCTACCGTGGAGCTGTTTTTT.

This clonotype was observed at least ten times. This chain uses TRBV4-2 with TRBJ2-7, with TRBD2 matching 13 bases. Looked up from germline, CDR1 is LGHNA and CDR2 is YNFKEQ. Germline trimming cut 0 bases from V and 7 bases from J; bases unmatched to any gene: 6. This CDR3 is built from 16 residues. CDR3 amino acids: CASSQETSGRKGEQYF. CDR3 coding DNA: TGTGCCAGCAGCCAAGAGACTAGCGGGAGGAAGGGGGAGCAGTACTTC.

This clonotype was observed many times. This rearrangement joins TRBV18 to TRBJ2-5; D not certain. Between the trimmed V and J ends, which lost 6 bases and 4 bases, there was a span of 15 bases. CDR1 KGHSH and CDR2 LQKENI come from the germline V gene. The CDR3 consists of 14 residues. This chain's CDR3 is CASSATGVVETQYF. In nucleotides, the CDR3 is TGTGCCAGCTCCGCGACCGGTGTGGTAGAGACCCAGTACTTC.

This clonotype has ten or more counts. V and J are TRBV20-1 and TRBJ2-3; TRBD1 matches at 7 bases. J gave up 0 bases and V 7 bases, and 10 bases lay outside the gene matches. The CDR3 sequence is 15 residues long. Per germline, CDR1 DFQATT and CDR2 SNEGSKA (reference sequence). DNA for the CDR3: TGCAGTGTTTCGGACAGGAAAGGAAGCACAGATACGCAGTATTTT. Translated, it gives CSVSDRKGSTDTQYF.

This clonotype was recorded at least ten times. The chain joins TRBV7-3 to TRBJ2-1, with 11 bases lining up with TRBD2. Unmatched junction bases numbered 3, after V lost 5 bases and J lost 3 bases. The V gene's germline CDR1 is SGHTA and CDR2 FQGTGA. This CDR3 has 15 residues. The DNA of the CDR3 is TGTGCCAGCAGCGTAGGACTAGCGGGCTACAATGAGCAGTTCTTC. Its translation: CASSVGLAGYNEQFF.

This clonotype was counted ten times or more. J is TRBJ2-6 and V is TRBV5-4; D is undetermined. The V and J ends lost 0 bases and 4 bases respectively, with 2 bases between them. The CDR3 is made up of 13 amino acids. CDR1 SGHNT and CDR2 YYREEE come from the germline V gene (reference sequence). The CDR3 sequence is CASSLAGANVLTF. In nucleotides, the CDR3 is TGTGCCAGCAGCTTGGCCGGGGCCAACGTCCTGACTTTC.

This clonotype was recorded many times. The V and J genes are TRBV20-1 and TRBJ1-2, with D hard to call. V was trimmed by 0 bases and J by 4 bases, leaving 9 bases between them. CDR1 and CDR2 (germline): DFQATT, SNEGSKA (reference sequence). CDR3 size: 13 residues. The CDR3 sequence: CSARDYRSYGYTF. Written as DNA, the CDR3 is TGCAGTGCTAGAGATTACAGAAGCTATGGCTACACCTTC.

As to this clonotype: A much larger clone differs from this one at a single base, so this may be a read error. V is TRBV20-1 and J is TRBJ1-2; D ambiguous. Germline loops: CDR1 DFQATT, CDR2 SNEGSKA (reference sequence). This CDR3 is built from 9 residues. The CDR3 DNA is TGCAGCCCGGGGTTTGTCTACACCTTC. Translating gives CSPGFVYTF.

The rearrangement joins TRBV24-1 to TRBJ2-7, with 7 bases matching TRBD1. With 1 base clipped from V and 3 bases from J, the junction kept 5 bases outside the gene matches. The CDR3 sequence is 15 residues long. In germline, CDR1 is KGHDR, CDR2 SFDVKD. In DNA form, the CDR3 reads TGTGCCACCAGTGATTTCCCGGACAGGCTCTACGAGCAGTACTTC. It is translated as CATSDFPDRLYEQYF.

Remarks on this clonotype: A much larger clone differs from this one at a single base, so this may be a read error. CDR3 coding DNA: TGTGCCAGCATTTACTCCGGGAGTAGGCATTTT. It codes for CASIYSGSRHF. The chain carries TRBV6-2 or TRBV6-3 and TRBJ1-5; D unresolved. The CDR3 length is 11 residues. Per germline, CDR1 MNHEY and CDR2 SVGEGT.

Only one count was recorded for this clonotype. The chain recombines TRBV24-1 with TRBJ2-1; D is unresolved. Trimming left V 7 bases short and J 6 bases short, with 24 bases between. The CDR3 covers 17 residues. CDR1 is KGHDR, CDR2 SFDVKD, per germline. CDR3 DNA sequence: TGTGCCACCAGCCTTTGGTGCGCGCCAGCGCCGGTCAATGAGCAGTTCTTC. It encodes CATSLWCAPAPVNEQFF.

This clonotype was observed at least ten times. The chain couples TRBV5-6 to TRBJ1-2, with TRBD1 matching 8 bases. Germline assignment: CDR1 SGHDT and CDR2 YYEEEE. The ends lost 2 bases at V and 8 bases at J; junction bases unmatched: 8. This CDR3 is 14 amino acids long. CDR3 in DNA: TGTGCCAGCAGCTTTGGACAGGGCGTGGGGGGCTACACCTTC. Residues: CASSFGQGVGGYTF.

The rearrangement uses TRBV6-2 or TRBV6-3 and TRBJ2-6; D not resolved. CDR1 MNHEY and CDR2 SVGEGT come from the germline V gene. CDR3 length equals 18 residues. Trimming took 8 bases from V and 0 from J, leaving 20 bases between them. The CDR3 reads CASGEFSTLLSGANVLTF. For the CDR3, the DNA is TGTGCCAGCGGTGAATTTTCAACTCTCCTCTCTGGGGCCAACGTCCTGACTTTC.

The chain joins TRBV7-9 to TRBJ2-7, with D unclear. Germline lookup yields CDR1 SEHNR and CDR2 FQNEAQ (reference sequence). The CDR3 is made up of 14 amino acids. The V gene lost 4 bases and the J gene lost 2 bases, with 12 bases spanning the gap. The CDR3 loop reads CASSSLIAAYEQYF. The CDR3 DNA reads TGTGCCAGCAGCTCCTTGATCGCCGCCTACGAGCAGTACTTC.

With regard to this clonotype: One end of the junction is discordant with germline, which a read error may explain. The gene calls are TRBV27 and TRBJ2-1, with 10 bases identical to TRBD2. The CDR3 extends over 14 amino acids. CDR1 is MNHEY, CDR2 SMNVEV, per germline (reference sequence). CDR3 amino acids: CTSRGTSVLNEQFF. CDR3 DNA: TGTACCAGCAGGGGGACTAGCGTACTCAATGAGCAGTTCTTC.

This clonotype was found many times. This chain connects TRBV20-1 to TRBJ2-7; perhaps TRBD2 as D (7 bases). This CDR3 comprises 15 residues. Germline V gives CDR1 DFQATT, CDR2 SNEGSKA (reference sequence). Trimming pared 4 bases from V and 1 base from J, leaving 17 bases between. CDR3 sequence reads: CSAIRRGAGSYEQYF. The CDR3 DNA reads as TGCAGTGCTATCCGACGGGGGGCCGGGTCCTACGAGCAGTACTTC.

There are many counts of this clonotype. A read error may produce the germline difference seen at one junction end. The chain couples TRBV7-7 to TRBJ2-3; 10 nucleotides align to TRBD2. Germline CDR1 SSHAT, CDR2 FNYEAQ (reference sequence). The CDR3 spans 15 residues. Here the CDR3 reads CASSKGLARTDTQYF. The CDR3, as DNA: TGTGCTAGCAGCAAGGGACTAGCGAGGACAGATACGCAGTATTTT.

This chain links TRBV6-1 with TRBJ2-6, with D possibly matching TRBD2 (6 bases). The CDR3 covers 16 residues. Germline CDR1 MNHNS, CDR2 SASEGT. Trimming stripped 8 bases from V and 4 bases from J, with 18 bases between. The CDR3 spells CASSPLRGTGANVLTF. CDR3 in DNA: TGTGCCAGCTCCCCTCTCCGGGGGACCGGGGCCAACGTCCTGACTTTC.

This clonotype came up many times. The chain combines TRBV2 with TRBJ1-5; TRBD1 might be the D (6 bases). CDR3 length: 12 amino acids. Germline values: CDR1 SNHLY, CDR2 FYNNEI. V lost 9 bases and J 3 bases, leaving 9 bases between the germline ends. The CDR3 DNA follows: TGTGCCAGTGGGGGGGCCAATCAGCCCCAGCATTTT. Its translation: CASGGANQPQHF.

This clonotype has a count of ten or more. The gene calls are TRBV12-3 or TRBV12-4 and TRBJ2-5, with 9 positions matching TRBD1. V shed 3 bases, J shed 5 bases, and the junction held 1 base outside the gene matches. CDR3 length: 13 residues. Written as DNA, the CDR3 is TGTGCCAGCAGTTTGGGACAGGGCGAGACCCAGTACTTC. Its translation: CASSLGQGETQYF.